A selection of T cell receptor beta chains follows, all from one sample in a study of beta chain features in type 1 diabetes. The method was immunoSEQ multiplex PCR; TCRdb's version includes in-frame clones alone and lacks a portion of them. The sample consists of 300,000 to 400,000 clones, 10% to 15% of them appearing once. Sequenced material: naive CD4+ T cells from blood. These receptors were taken from a man between 18 and 29 years old in good health. The CDR3 runs from the conserved cysteine through the conserved F or W. The order of the fields is J gene, V gene, D gene, clone size, CDR3 DNA, CDR3 protein. The D gene is left open where the match is weak. Rows give clone size only sometimes, using once, few, many, or a class for an expanded clone.

>TRBJ2-1|TRBV5-4|TRBD2|few
TGTGCCAGCAGCTTAGGACTAGCGGGGGGGAACAATGAGCAGTTCTTC
CASSLGLAGGNNEQFF
>TRBJ2-3|TRBV5-1|TRBD1|once
TGCGCCAGCAGCTATGGACAGGGGGGAGATACGCAGTATTTT
CASSYGQGGDTQYF
>TRBJ2-7|TRBV7-6|TRBD2|few
TGTGCCAGCAGCTTAGGACTAGCTTTAGATGGTTCCTACGAGCAGTACTTC
CASSLGLALDGSYEQYF
>TRBJ1-6|TRBV7-3|-|-
TGTGCCAGCAGCCCCGGGGGTAATTCACCCCTCCACTTT
CASSPGGNSPLHF
>TRBJ2-5|TRBV11-3|-|few
TGTGCCAGCAGCGTTAATATACAAGAGACCCAGTACTTC
CASSVNIQETQYF
>TRBJ2-1|TRBV30|TRBD2|-
TGTGCCTGGAGCACATTCATTACTAGCGGGGGGATGTACAATGAGCAGTTCTTC
CAWSTFITSGGMYNEQFF
>TRBJ2-2|TRBV29-1|TRBD1|many
TGCAGCGGGGGACAGGGCACCGGGGAGCTGTTTTTT
CSGGQGTGELFF
>TRBJ1-2|TRBV7-6|-|-
TGTGCCAGCAGCCCCTGGGGGGGCGACCCTGATGACTACACCTTC
CASSPWGGDPDDYTF
>TRBJ2-3|TRBV27|-|-
TGTGCCAGCAGTTTATACAGGGGGGGCGGCTTCACAGATACGCAGTATTTT
CASSLYRGGGFTDTQYF
>TRBJ1-2|TRBV4-2|-|few
TGTGCCAGCAGCCAAGGCCGACAGACTAACTATGGCTACACCTTC
CASSQGRQTNYGYTF
>TRBJ1-1|TRBV29-1|-|few
TGCAGCGTTGAAGGTTCGGCAGGGGACACTGAAGCTTTCTTT
CSVEGSAGDTEAFF
>TRBJ1-2|TRBV15|-|-
TGTGCCACCAGCAGTACGACAGAGGTGCGTGGCTACACCTTC
CATSSTTEVRGYTF
>TRBJ2-1|TRBV10-3|-|few
TGTGCCATCAGTTCCCGACAAACGGTTTACAATGAGCAGTTCTTC
CAISSRQTVYNEQFF
>TRBJ2-1|TRBV28|-|-
TGTGCCAGCAGTTCCCCCTTAAACAATGAGCAGTTCTTC
CASSSPLNNEQFF
>TRBJ2-3|TRBV21-1|-|few
TGTGCCAGCAGCCCTCCACGGACTAGCTACACAGATACGCAGTATTTT
CASSPPRTSYTDTQYF
>TRBJ1-5|TRBV2|TRBD1|few
TGTGCCAGCAGTGAGGGACAGGGGGCTCAGCCCCAGCATTTT
CASSEGQGAQPQHF
>TRBJ2-1|TRBV9|TRBD2|-
TGTGCCAGCAGCGTAGGAGCGGGGGCTGTTCTGGATGAGCAGTTCTTC
CASSVGAGAVLDEQFF
>TRBJ2-1|TRBV21-1|-|few
TGTGCCAGCAGCGGGCTAGCGGGTCTCTCCTACAATGAGCAGTTCTTC
CASSGLAGLSYNEQFF
>TRBJ1-2|TRBV4-2|-|few
TGTGCCAGCAGCCTTGGCGAGGACTTCGACTACACCTTC
CASSLGEDFDYTF
>TRBJ2-2|TRBV30|TRBD1|few
TGTGCCTGGTTACAGGGGGCGCACACCGGGGAGCTGTTTTTT
CAWLQGAHTGELFF
>TRBJ1-2|TRBV5-4|-|-
TGTGCCAGCAGCTCCGGACAGATAAACTATGGCTACACCTTC
CASSSGQINYGYTF
>TRBJ1-6|TRBV15|-|few
TGTGCCACCAGCAGAGATTTGGGCGTGAGCTCCTATAATTCACCCCTCCACTTT
CATSRDLGVSSYNSPLHF
>TRBJ2-7|TRBV29-1|-|few
TGCAGCGTGGGGGACAGAAGAGGGGGGAACGAGCAGTACTTC
CSVGDRRGGNEQYF
>TRBJ2-1|TRBV7-3|TRBD2|few
TGTGCCAGCAGCTCCGGGGGGACCTCCTACAATGAGCAGTTCTTC
CASSSGGTSYNEQFF
>TRBJ2-7|TRBV11-2|TRBD1|-
TGTGCCAGCAGCTCCTACAAACGGGACAGATTCTACGAGCAGTACTTC
CASSSYKRDRFYEQYF
>TRBJ2-6|TRBV5-1|-|few
TGCGCCAGCAGCTTGGCGCCACGCACAGGGTCTGGGGCCAACGTCCTGACTTTC
CASSLAPRTGSGANVLTF
>TRBJ2-7|TRBV30|-|-
TGTGCCTGGACGACAGAGTCTCTTTACGAGCAGTACTTC
CAWTTESLYEQYF
>TRBJ1-1|TRBV13|-|-
TGTGCCAGCAGCTTACGACTCTCCCATCAACCGGACACTGAAGCTTTCTTT
CASSLRLSHQPDTEAFF
>TRBJ1-5|TRBV7-2|TRBD1|few
TGTGCCAGCAGCTTAGGGGGACAGTCAGAGAGTCAGCCCCAGCATTTT
CASSLGGQSESQPQHF
>TRBJ2-3|TRBV29-1|-|-
TGCAGCGTTGAATTAAGCGGAACTAGCACAGATACGCAGTATTTT
CSVELSGTSTDTQYF
>TRBJ2-1|TRBV5-1|-|-
TGCGCCAGCATGGGCGGGAACACCTACAATGAGCAGTTCTTC
CASMGGNTYNEQFF
>TRBJ1-1|TRBV7-2|-|-
TGTGCCAGCAGCTTAGTCGGGGGGCGTACTGAAGCTTTCTTT
CASSLVGGRTEAFF
>TRBJ2-3|TRBV11-2|TRBD2|few
TGTGCCAGCAGCTTAGCGGGGGGTACGGGTACGCAGTATTTT
CASSLAGGTGTQYF
>TRBJ1-2|TRBV7-2|TRBD1|-
TGTGCCAGCAGCTTCCGGACAGGGAGGATGGATGGCTACACCTTC
CASSFRTGRMDGYTF
>TRBJ2-7|TRBV18|-|-
TGTGCCAGCTCACCACCGGCACCGACCTACGAGCAGTACTTC
CASSPPAPTYEQYF
>TRBJ2-5|TRBV5-4|TRBD1|few
TGTGCCAGCAGCTTCGACAGGGTATCAGAGACCCAGTACTTC
CASSFDRVSETQYF
>TRBJ1-2|TRBV2|-|few
TGTGCCAGCAGTGAAGCTGGGGGGGCTAACTATGGCTACACCTTC
CASSEAGGANYGYTF
>TRBJ2-7|TRBV7-2|TRBD2|-
TGTGCCAGCAGCTTAGGCGCTAGCGGGGGGACCCGCTCCTACGAGCAGTACTTC
CASSLGASGGTRSYEQYF
>TRBJ2-5|TRBV4-3|-|-
TGCGCCAGCAGCCTTCTTAGGGGAGAGACCCAGTACTTC
CASSLLRGETQYF
>TRBJ2-5|TRBV10-3|-|few
TGTGCCATCAGTGAGTCGAATGTAGGGGGGACCCAGTACTTC
CAISESNVGGTQYF
>TRBJ2-7|TRBV28|TRBD1|few
TGTGCCAGCAGTCCTCCCGTTGGGACAGGCCTTTTTTACGAGCAGTACTTC
CASSPPVGTGLFYEQYF
>TRBJ1-2|TRBV6-5|-|-
TGTGCCAGCAGTCCCCTACCGGGGGGCTATGGCTACACCTTC
CASSPLPGGYGYTF
>TRBJ2-3|TRBV7-3|-|-
TGTGCCAGCAGCCCCAACGGAGGTACGCAGTATTTT
CASSPNGGTQYF